This TCR beta chain was observed in a study of Ad26.COV2.S vaccination and SARS-CoV-2 variants. Study context: Ad26.COV2.S shots went into the muscle once or twice, 56 days apart.

In germline, CDR1 is SEHNR, CDR2 FQNEAQ (reference sequence). CDR3 length equals 16 residues. The junction had 4 bases not matched to a gene; V was cut back by 3 bases and J by 1 base. Note on this clone: Its matching antigen is unknown.

Points from the study as a whole: Once vaccination had occurred, spike-specific CD8+ and CD4+ T cell responses reportedly showed substantial breadth.

The repertoire was sequenced with immunoSEQ multiplex PCR; TCRdb's copy has only in-frame clones and lacks some. The sample holds about 400,000 clones, about four fifths seen once. Noted treatment: around 19 received Ad26.COV2.S at low or high dose, single or two shots; about 5 received placebo; per-sample allocation not given. On day 63 after the first injection, vaccine and placebo recipients gave samples. The J gene is TRBJ2-2, the V gene TRBV7-9, with 8 bases aligning to TRBD1. This receptor was obtained from a person aged 18-65 years who received the Ad26.COV2.S COVID-19 vaccine or a placebo. Sequenced material: peripheral blood, taken in a trial of Ad26.COV2.S vaccine versus placebo. CDR3 sequence (DNA): TGTGCCAGCAGCTTTCAGACAGGGGTGAACACCGGGGAGCTGTTTTTT. Translation: CASSFQTGVNTGELFF. Full variable domain (remainder filled in from reference TRBV7-9 and TRBJ2-2): DTGVSQNPRHKITKRGQNVTFRCDPISEHNRLYWYRQTLGQGPEFLTYFQNEAQLEKSRLLSDRFSAERPKGSFSTLEIQRTEQGDSAMYLCASSFQTGVNTGELFFGEGSRLTVL.